This T cell receptor (beta chain) was captured by sequencing in a study of response to subunit inactivated influenza vaccine. Study-wide results and caveats: There was a suggestion from the authors that each seasonal influenza vaccination recruits few new T cells.

Concerning this clonotype itself: Antigen specificity is unknown.

V lost 0 bases and J lost 7, with 13 bases in between. The CDR3 extends over 15 amino acids. Germline V CDR1 and CDR2: SEHNR, FQNEAQ (reference sequence). TCRdb fed the RT-PCR reads into MiXCR, producing one record per CDR3 protein. The sample carries about 650,000 distinct CDR3 sequences, about 15% recorded once. The rearrangement joins TRBV7-9 to TRBJ1-5; TRBD1 is a possible D gene (6 bases). The sequence came from a man aged 45-65 years who received an inactivated influenza vaccine. The sample was PBMCs from blood, taken 14 to 15 days before vaccination. CDR3 DNA: TGTGCCAGCAGCTTAGCGGACAGCCGGGGGCAGCCCCAGCATTTT. Protein: CASSLADSRGQPQHF. The entire variable domain, with the rest obtained from reference TRBV7-9 and TRBJ1-5, is as follows: DTGVSQNPRHKITKRGQNVTFRCDPISEHNRLYWYRQTLGQGPEFLTYFQNEAQLEKSRLLSDRFSAERPKGSFSTLEIQRTEQGDSAMYLCASSLADSRGQPQHFGDGTRLSIL.